One and the same sample provided the 3 T cell receptor beta chains below, sequenced in a study of T cells in Graves' hyperthyroidism and ophthalmopathy. Amplification of TCR beta CDR3 regions used RNA as the template. RT-PCR in the first round (using the HTBI primer set) targeted the TCR CDR3. MiXCR, run by TCRdb on the multiplex PCR reads, gives a single entry per CDR3 protein. The table lists under 350,000 distinct CDR3 sequences, roughly 13% of them singletons. Sequencing used blood. Source of these receptors: a woman aged 25 to 39 with Graves' hyperthyroidism that later progressed to Graves' ophthalmopathy.

The rearrangement links TRBV6-2 or TRBV6-3 to TRBJ1-5, with D tentatively TRBD1 (5 bases). V was pared by 5 bases and J by 3 bases, with 14 bases between. Germline V gene lookup returns CDR1 MNHEY and CDR2 SVGEGT. The CDR3 totals 15 residues. Here the CDR3 reads CASSPHDRLNQPQHF. The CDR3 DNA reads as TGTGCCAGCAGTCCCCATGACAGACTCAATCAGCCCCAGCATTTT.

This clonotype was detected ten times or more. The chain combines TRBV12-3 or TRBV12-4 with TRBJ2-1; possibly TRBD2 for D (6 bases). The length of the CDR3 is 15 residues. The ends were cut back, 5 bases at V and 4 bases at J, with 15 bases in the middle. The CDR3 DNA reads TGTGCCAGCAGTCCACCAGAGACTAGTTACAATGAGCAGTTCTTC. Its translation is CASSPPETSYNEQFF.

This clonotype was counted only a few times. V gene TRBV28 combines with J gene TRBJ1-3, with D hard to call. From germline, CDR1 is MDHEN and CDR2 SYDVKM. Trimming removed 2 bases from V and 2 bases from J, with 7 bases in between. The CDR3 spans 14 residues. CDR3 sequence (DNA): TGTGCCAGCAGTTTAGGCAGACCTGGAAACACCATATATTTT. Translated, it gives CASSLGRPGNTIYF.